This paragraph reports one T cell receptor beta chain. Its antigen is unidentified. The data stem from a study of cytomegalovirus exposure and HLA in healthy donors. Study conclusions and caveats: The classifier reportedly diagnosed cytomegalovirus status with high specificity and sensitivity. The CMV antigen specificity of three CMV-associated chains was confirmed through in vitro analysis.

PCR used 60 Vbeta primers and 13 Jbeta primers. As processed by the authors: Approximately 87 million unique TCR beta chains, some 9.9 million shared, were counted in a later analysis. Profiled with immunoSEQ multiplex PCR; TCRdb holds only in-frame clones, not every one. The DNA was the basis for D and trimming; V, J and clone size are from that table. The profile shows tens of thousands of clones, roughly 80% of them singletons. The source is a girl aged 2 to 10 in good health and CMV-seropositive. Material for sequencing was PBMCs.

The CDR3 DNA sequence: TGTGCCAGCTATGAGTACACTGAAGCTTTCTTT. Translation: CASYEYTEAFF. This chain joins TRBV2 and TRBJ1-1; the D is unclear. The CDR3 loop spans 11 amino acids. Trimming took off 8 bases at V and 3 bases at J, with 7 bases between the two ends. Germline assignment: CDR1 SNHLY and CDR2 FYNNEI.